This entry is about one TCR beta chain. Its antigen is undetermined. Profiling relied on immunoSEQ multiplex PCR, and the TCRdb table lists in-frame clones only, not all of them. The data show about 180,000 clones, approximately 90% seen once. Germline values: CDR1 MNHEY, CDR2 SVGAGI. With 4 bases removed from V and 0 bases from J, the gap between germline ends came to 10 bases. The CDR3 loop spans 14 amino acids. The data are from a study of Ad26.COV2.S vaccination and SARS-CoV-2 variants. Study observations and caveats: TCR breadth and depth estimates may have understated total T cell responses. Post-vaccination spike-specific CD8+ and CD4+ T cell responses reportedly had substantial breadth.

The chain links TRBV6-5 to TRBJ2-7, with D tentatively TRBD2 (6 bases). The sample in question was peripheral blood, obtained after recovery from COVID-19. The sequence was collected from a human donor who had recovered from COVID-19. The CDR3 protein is CASSSGERSYEQYF. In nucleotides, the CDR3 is TGTGCCAGCAGTTCGGGGGAACGCTCCTACGAGCAGTACTTC.